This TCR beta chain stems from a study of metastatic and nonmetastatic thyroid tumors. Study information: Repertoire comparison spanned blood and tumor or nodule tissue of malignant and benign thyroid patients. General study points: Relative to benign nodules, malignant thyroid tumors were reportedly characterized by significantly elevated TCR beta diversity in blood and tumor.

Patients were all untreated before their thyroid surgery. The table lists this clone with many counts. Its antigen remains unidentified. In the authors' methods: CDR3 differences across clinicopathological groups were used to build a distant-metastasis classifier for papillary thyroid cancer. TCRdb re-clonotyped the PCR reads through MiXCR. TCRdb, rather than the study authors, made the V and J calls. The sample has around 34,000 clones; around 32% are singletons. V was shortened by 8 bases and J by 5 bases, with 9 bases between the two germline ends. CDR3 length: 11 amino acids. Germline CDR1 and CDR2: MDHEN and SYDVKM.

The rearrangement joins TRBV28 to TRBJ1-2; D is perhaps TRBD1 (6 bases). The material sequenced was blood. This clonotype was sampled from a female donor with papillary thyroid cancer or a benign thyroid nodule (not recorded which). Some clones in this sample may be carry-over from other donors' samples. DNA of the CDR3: TGTGCCAGCGGACAGATTTATGGCTACACCTTC. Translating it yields CASGQIYGYTF.